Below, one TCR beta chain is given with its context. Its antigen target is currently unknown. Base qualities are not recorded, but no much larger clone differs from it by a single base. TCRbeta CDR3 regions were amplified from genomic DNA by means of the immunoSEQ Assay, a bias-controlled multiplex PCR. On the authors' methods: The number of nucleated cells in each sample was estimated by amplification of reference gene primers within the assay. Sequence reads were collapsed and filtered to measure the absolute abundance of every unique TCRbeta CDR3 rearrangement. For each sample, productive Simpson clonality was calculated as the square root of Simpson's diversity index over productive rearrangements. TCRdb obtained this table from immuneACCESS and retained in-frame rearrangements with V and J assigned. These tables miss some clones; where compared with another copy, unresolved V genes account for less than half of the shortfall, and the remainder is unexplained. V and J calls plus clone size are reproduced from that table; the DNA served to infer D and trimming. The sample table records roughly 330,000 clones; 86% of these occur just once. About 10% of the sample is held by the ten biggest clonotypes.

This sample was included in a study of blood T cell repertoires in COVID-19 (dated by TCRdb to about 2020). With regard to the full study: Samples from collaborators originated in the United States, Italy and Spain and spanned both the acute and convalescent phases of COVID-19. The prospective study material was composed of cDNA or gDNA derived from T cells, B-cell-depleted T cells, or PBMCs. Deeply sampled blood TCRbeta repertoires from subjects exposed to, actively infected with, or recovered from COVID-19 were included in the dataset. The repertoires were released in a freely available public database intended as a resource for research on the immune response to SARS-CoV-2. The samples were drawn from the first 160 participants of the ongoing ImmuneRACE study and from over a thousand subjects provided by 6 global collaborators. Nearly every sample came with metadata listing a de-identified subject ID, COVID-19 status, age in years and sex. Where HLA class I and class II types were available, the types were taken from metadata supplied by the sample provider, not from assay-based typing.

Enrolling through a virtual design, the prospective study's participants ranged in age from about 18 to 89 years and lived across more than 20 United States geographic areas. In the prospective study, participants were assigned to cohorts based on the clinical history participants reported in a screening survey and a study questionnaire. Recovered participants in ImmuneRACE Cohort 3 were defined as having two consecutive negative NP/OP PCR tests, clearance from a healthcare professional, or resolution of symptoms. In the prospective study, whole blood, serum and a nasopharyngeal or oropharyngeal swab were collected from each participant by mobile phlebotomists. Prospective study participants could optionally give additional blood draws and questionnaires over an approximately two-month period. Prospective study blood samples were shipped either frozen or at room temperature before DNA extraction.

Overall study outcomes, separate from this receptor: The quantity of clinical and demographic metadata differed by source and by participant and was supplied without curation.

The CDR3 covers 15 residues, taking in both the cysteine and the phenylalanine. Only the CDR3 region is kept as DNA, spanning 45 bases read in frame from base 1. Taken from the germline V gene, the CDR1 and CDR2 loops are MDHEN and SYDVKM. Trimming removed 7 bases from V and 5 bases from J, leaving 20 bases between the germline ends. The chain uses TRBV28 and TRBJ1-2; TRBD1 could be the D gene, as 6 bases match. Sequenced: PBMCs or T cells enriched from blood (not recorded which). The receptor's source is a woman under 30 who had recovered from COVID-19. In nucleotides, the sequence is TGTGCCAGCACTACATACGACAGGTCCGGGTATGGCTACACCTTC. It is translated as CASTTYDRSGYGYTF.